Shown below are 30 T cell receptor beta chains from a single sample sequenced in a study of memory CD4+ T cells and cytomegalovirus serostatus. Sequencing used immunoSEQ multiplex PCR; TCRdb keeps in-frame clones, though not all of them. The sample consists of about 43,000 clones, over 70% of them appearing once. Single viable CD3+CD4+CD8-CD45RO+ cells were sorted as the memory CD4+ T cells. Sequenced input: memory CD4+ T cells from blood. These receptors were taken from an adult in good health and CMV-seronegative.

This chain connects TRBV5-1 to TRBJ2-1, with 8 bases aligning to TRBD1. The J segment lost 6 bases and the V segment lost 4 bases, leaving 3 bases of the junction unmatched. CDR3 length: 13 residues. Germline CDR1 SGHRS, CDR2 YFSETQ. The CDR3 DNA reads as TGCGCCAGCAGCACAACAGGGGGCAATGAGCAGTTCTTC. This sequence encodes CASSTTGGNEQFF.

The chain couples TRBV14 to TRBJ1-1; D unclear. Trimming left V 2 bases short and J 6 bases short, with 7 bases between. The V gene's germline CDR1 is SGHDN and CDR2 FVKESK. This CDR3 is 12 amino acids long. As DNA, the CDR3 is TGTGCCAGCAGCCAATTACACCCTGAAGCTTTCTTT. It specifies CASSQLHPEAFF.

The gene calls are TRBV6-1 and TRBJ2-7, with D possibly being TRBD1 (7 bases). The CDR3 is made up of 14 amino acids. Trimming cost V 8 bases and J 0 bases, with 14 bases left between them. Germline values: CDR1 MNHNS, CDR2 SASEGT. CDR3 nucleotides: TGTGCCAGCGTCAGACAGGGAGGCTCCTACGAGCAGTACTTC. It is translated as CASVRQGGSYEQYF.

This clone occurred a few times. This chain links TRBV7-6 with TRBJ1-6, with unresolved D. Trimming removed 6 bases at V and 9 bases at J, with 12 bases between. CDR1 SGHVS and CDR2 FNYEAQ come from the germline V gene. The CDR3 runs to 13 residues. CDR3: CASSRRQSSPLHF. DNA of the CDR3: TGTGCCAGCAGTCGCCGGCAAAGTTCACCCCTCCACTTT.

This clone was observed a handful of times. The chain combines TRBV5-1 with TRBJ2-2; tentatively, D is TRBD1 (5 bases). V lost 1 base and J lost 8, with 12 bases in between. This CDR3 is 14 amino acids long. Germline CDR1 is SGHRS and CDR2 is YFSETQ. The CDR3 sequence is CASSLLQAEGELFF. In DNA, the CDR3 is TGCGCCAGCAGCTTGTTACAGGCGGAAGGGGAGCTGTTTTTT.

This clone was recorded a few times. This chain uses TRBV18 with TRBJ2-5; D may be TRBD1 or TRBD2 (5 bases each). CDR1 and CDR2 (germline): KGHSH, LQKENI. This CDR3 contains 15 residues. Trimming removed 3 bases from V and 3 bases from J, with 14 bases in between. The CDR3 region is CASSPFGTVEETQYF. Written as DNA, the CDR3 is TGTGCCAGCTCACCCTTCGGGACGGTGGAAGAGACCCAGTACTTC.

The genes are TRBV28 and TRBJ1-2; tentatively, D is TRBD1 (5 bases). Germline values: CDR1 MDHEN, CDR2 SYDVKM. V gave up 5 bases and J gave up 6 bases, with 16 bases separating them. This CDR3 has 14 residues. The CDR3 sequence: CASSIGHPRDGYTF. CDR3 in DNA: TGTGCCAGCAGTATTGGACACCCCAGGGATGGCTACACCTTC.

Concerning this clone: It may be a read error: a sequence one base away is much more abundant. The chain links TRBV6-5 to TRBJ1-1; no definite D call. Deletions cut 6 bases from V and 1 base from J, with 3 bases between. There are 11 residues in the CDR3. Germline assignment: CDR1 MNHEY and CDR2 SVGAGI. CDR3 coding DNA: TGTGCCAGCAGGGAGAACACTGAAGCTTTCTTT. Translated, it gives CASRENTEAFF.

The CDR3, as DNA: TGTGCCAGCAGTTACGGACTAGCCCGACCCGACAATGAGCAGTTCTTC. Its translation: CASSYGLARPDNEQFF. The V gene is TRBV7-9, the J gene TRBJ2-1; 8 nucleotides line up with TRBD2. V shed 6 bases and J 5 bases; nucleotides not matched to a gene: 12. The CDR3 loop spans 16 amino acids. Looked up from germline, CDR1 is SEHNR and CDR2 is FQNEAQ (reference sequence).

This chain joins TRBV2 and TRBJ1-5; possible D gene TRBD1, 6 bases. CDR1 and CDR2 (germline): SNHLY, FYNNEI. The CDR3 contains 15 residues. Trimming cost V 4 bases and J 0 bases, with 10 bases left between them. The CDR3, as DNA: TGTGCCAGCAGTGGAGGGACAAATAGCAATCAGCCCCAGCATTTT. Protein sequence: CASSGGTNSNQPQHF.

This clone showed up just a few times. This chain connects TRBV29-1 to TRBJ1-1; D perhaps matches TRBD1 (5 bases). Germline CDR1 reads SQVTM; CDR2 reads ANQGSEA. V was pared by 2 bases and J by 4 bases, with 8 bases between. The CDR3 runs to 12 residues. The CDR3 is CSVEQGGTEAFF. The CDR3 coding sequence is TGCAGCGTTGAACAGGGTGGCACTGAAGCTTTCTTT.

This chain connects TRBV18 to TRBJ1-2; D might be TRBD1 (5 bases). The V and J ends lost 5 bases and 4 bases respectively, with 14 bases between them. Looked up from germline, CDR1 is KGHSH and CDR2 is LQKENI. The CDR3 consists of 14 residues. CDR3 loop: CASSRGAGTYGYTF. DNA for the CDR3: TGTGCCAGCTCAAGGGGAGCAGGGACCTATGGCTACACCTTC.

This sequence joins TRBV4-1 and TRBJ2-3, with D perhaps TRBD2 (6 bases). The CDR3 has 15 amino acids. Germline V gene lookup returns CDR1 MGHRA and CDR2 YSYEKL. V lost 2 bases and J 2 bases, leaving 11 bases between the germline ends. The CDR3 protein is CASSQSGGATDTQYF. CDR3 sequence (DNA): TGCGCCAGCAGCCAATCTGGCGGGGCCACAGATACGCAGTATTTT.

The chain links TRBV9 to TRBJ2-7, with D tentatively TRBD2 (6 bases). Germline CDR1 SGDLS, CDR2 YYNGEE. CDR3 length equals 16 residues. Trimming removed 2 bases from V and 2 bases from J, with 17 bases in between. The DNA of the CDR3 is TGTGCCAGCAGCGTGGGGGAGGCAGGGCCCCCCTACGAGCAGTACTTC. Protein product: CASSVGEAGPPYEQYF.

The CDR3 DNA is TGTGCCAGCAGCCCCCGGGACAGGGTGTTAACTGGGGCCAACGTCCTGACTTTC. It translates to CASSPRDRVLTGANVLTF. The chain employs TRBV27 and TRBJ2-6; TRBD1 matches 9 bases. V lost 6 bases and J lost 2; bases outside the gene matches: 11. The CDR3 has 18 amino acids. Germline values: CDR1 MNHEY, CDR2 SMNVEV (reference sequence).

J is TRBJ2-2 and V is TRBV7-9; D gene ambiguous. The CDR3 totals 13 residues. The V and J ends lost 5 bases and 7 bases respectively, with 11 bases between them. The germline V gene encodes CDR1 SEHNR and CDR2 FQNEAQ (reference sequence). CDR3 residues: CASSPLGIGELFF. The CDR3 DNA reads TGTGCCAGCAGCCCCCTAGGGATCGGGGAGCTGTTTTTT.

The gene calls are TRBV5-8 and TRBJ1-2; 9 nucleotides align to TRBD1. The germline V gene encodes CDR1 SGHTS and CDR2 YDEGEE. V shed 4 bases and J 5 bases; nucleotides not matched to a gene: 9. The CDR3 contains 15 residues. The CDR3 sequence is CASSNLDRGRYGYTF. As DNA, the CDR3 is TGTGCCAGCAGCAACCTCGACAGGGGGAGGTATGGCTACACCTTC.

The V and J genes are TRBV10-3 and TRBJ2-2, with 7 positions matching TRBD1. V was pared by 10 bases and J by 3 bases, with 8 bases of the junction left unmatched. Per germline, CDR1 ENHRY and CDR2 SYGVKD. The CDR3 totals 14 residues. CDR3 loop: CATRHRGDTGELFF. DNA for the CDR3: TGTGCCACCCGACACAGGGGAGACACCGGGGAGCTGTTTTTT.

DNA of the CDR3: TGTGCCAGTAGTTCGATAACAGGGGGTCTTGGCTACACCTTC. This encodes CASSSITGGLGYTF. The V and J genes are TRBV19 and TRBJ1-2, with 8 bases lining up with TRBD1. This CDR3 has 14 residues. Looked up from germline, CDR1 is LNHDA and CDR2 is SQIVND (reference sequence). With 5 bases clipped from V and 7 bases from J, the junction kept 9 bases outside the gene matches.

The CDR3 DNA reads as TGTGCCAGCACCTATAGCGGGGGGGTGTCAGATACGCAGTATTTT. Translating gives CASTYSGGVSDTQYF. V is TRBV6-6 and J is TRBJ2-3, with 11 bases lining up with TRBD2. Germline loops: CDR1 MNHNY, CDR2 SVGAGI (reference sequence). This CDR3 is built from 15 residues. J lost 4 bases, V lost 7 bases, and 7 bases had no gene match.

The chain combines TRBV4-3 with TRBJ2-5; the D gene is possibly TRBD1 (6 bases). The CDR3 length is 15 residues. Per germline, CDR1 LGHNA and CDR2 YSLEER. The V and J ends lost 4 bases and 2 bases respectively, with 14 bases between them. This CDR3 is CASSLEWTEQETQYF. In DNA, the CDR3 is TGCGCCAGCAGCCTCGAGTGGACAGAACAAGAGACCCAGTACTTC.

This chain links TRBV5-1 with TRBJ1-1; no clear D. Germline V lookup: CDR1 SGHRS, CDR2 YFSETQ. The V end lost 2 bases, the J end lost 0 bases, and 5 bases lay between the germline ends. The CDR3 loop spans 13 amino acids. This CDR3 reads CASSFSLNTEAFF. As DNA, the CDR3 is TGCGCCAGCAGCTTTTCGTTGAACACTGAAGCTTTCTTT.

V and J are TRBV7-2 and TRBJ2-5; 11 positions match TRBD2. V shed 3 bases and J 7 bases; nucleotides not matched to a gene: 4. This CDR3 region has 14 residues. Germline values: CDR1 SGHTA, CDR2 FQGNSA. CDR3 sequence: CASSLTSGVGTQYF. CDR3 DNA sequence: TGTGCCAGCAGCTTGACTAGCGGGGTGGGGACCCAGTACTTC.

V gene TRBV5-6 combines with J gene TRBJ1-4; 10 bases align to TRBD1. V was clipped by 3 bases and J by 7 bases; unmatched bases: 6. The V gene's germline CDR1 is SGHDT and CDR2 YYEEEE. The CDR3 loop spans 15 amino acids. CDR3 region: CASSSGQGLIEKLFF. The CDR3, as DNA: TGTGCCAGCAGCTCGGGACAGGGGCTAATTGAAAAACTGTTTTTT.

The chain carries TRBV7-3 and TRBJ2-2; TRBD1 matches 9 bases. This CDR3 spans 16 amino acids. V trimming: 5 bases; J trimming: 2 bases; junction bases outside the gene matches: 6. CDR1 and CDR2 from the germline V gene are SGHTA and FQGTGA. The CDR3 sequence: CASSIQGAPNTGELFF. The CDR3, as DNA: TGTGCCAGCAGCATACAGGGGGCGCCTAACACCGGGGAGCTGTTTTTT.

The chain is built from TRBV9 and TRBJ1-1, with D possibly matching TRBD1 (5 bases). V was trimmed by 2 bases and J by 3 bases, leaving 17 bases between them. This CDR3 has 16 amino acids. CDR1 and CDR2 (germline): SGDLS, YYNGEE. CDR3 sequence: CASSVGGVGTDTEAFF. The CDR3 DNA reads as TGTGCCAGCAGCGTGGGGGGAGTAGGTACGGACACTGAAGCTTTCTTT.

V usage is TRBV30 and J usage is TRBJ1-1, with D tentatively TRBD1 (6 bases). V lost 5 bases, J lost 3 bases, and 16 bases lay in between. The length of the CDR3 is 14 residues. CDR1 GTSNPN and CDR2 SVGIG come from the germline V gene (reference sequence). CDR3 sequence reads: CAWGRGGQYTEAFF. The CDR3 nucleotides are TGTGCCTGGGGCCGGGGGGGGCAGTACACTGAAGCTTTCTTT.

This chain connects TRBV7-9 to TRBJ1-4; 9 positions match TRBD1. The CDR3 consists of 19 residues. V was pared by 2 bases and J by 7 bases, with 17 bases of the junction left unmatched. Germline CDR1 is SEHNR and CDR2 is FQNEAQ (reference sequence). The CDR3 sequence: CASSLWQGQGLGVREKLFF. The CDR3 DNA follows: TGTGCCAGCAGCTTATGGCAGGGACAGGGTCTTGGAGTCCGTGAAAAACTGTTTTTT.

This rearrangement joins TRBV2 to TRBJ1-1; D unresolved. The length of the CDR3 is 14 residues. Trimming shortened V by 5 bases and J by 6 bases, and 16 bases separated the two germline ends. In germline, CDR1 is SNHLY, CDR2 FYNNEI. The DNA for the CDR3 is TGTGCCAGCAGTCTAAGGGCATTGGACGCTGAAGCTTTCTTT. Translation: CASSLRALDAEAFF.

The chain employs TRBV28 and TRBJ1-4; D not certain. There are 17 residues in the CDR3. Trimming left V 7 bases short and J 1 base short, with 19 bases between. Germline V CDR1 and CDR2: MDHEN, SYDVKM. CDR3: CASIPLSASVTNEKLFF. The CDR3 coding sequence is TGTGCCAGCATCCCTTTGAGCGCTTCGGTAACTAATGAAAAACTGTTTTTT.